These 10 T cell receptor beta chains share one sample of origin, sequenced in a study of post-analysis software for immune sequencing data. The antigens these receptors bind are not known. Findings and limits, study-wide: Five TRBV segments (TRBV5-6, TRBV5-1 and TRBV20-1 among them) occurred more frequently in patients than in controls.

The TCR beta cDNA libraries contained unique molecular identifiers. TCRdb processed the PCR reads anew with MiXCR; each CDR3 protein has one entry. The table lists approximately 440,000 distinct CDR3 sequences, over 35% of them singletons. The material sequenced was blood. These receptors were collected from a girl between 10 and 17 years old with multiple sclerosis.

The V gene is TRBV12-3 or TRBV12-4, the J gene TRBJ2-7; 10 bases are shared with TRBD1. The better agreement between TRBJ2-4 and the DNA end casts doubt on the J call. The CDR3 is 17 residues long. CDR3 region: CASRQDRGRGTKNIQYF. In DNA, the CDR3 is TGTGCCAGCAGACAAGACAGGGGGCGCGGAACCAAAAACATTCAGTACTTC.

The rearrangement uses TRBV4-1 and TRBJ1-2; a possible D gene is TRBD1 (5 bases). This CDR3 spans 14 amino acids. The V end was cut by 1 base, the J end by 8 bases, with 14 bases between. Germline V gene sequence: CDR1 MGHRA, CDR2 YSYEKL. The DNA of the CDR3 is TGCGCCAGCAGCCAAGGACAGAGATCGTGGGGCTACACCTTC. Encoded protein: CASSQGQRSWGYTF.

The genes are TRBV20-1 and TRBJ1-2, with a weak D call TRBD1 (6 bases). Germline CDR1 DFQATT, CDR2 SNEGSKA (reference sequence). There are 13 residues in the CDR3. The V end lost 6 bases, the J end lost 4 bases, and 15 bases lay between the germline ends. Here the CDR3 DNA reads TGCAGTGCCCACGGGGGGGGCGTCTATGGCTACACCTTC. Translation: CSAHGGGVYGYTF.

The V and J genes are TRBV24-1 and TRBJ1-5; tentative D call: TRBD1 (6 bases). Per germline, CDR1 KGHDR and CDR2 SFDVKD. V lost 5 bases and J lost 6, with 16 bases in between. The CDR3 totals 15 residues. CDR3 in amino acids: CATSGMGGAGQPQHF. CDR3 coding DNA: TGTGCCACCAGTGGCATGGGGGGGGCGGGTCAGCCCCAGCATTTT.

The chain links TRBV28 to TRBJ2-1; TRBD2 is a possible D gene (6 bases). The germline gives CDR1 MDHEN, CDR2 SYDVKM. The CDR3 is 14 amino acids. Trimming stripped 2 bases from V and 7 bases from J, with 12 bases between. This chain's CDR3 is CASSLGRGLNEQFF. For the CDR3, the DNA is TGTGCCAGCAGTTTAGGGCGGGGATTGAATGAGCAGTTCTTC.

The V call is TRBV12-3 or TRBV12-4, the J call TRBJ2-7; 9 nucleotides match TRBD2. The length of the CDR3 is 14 residues. J was trimmed by 5 bases and V by 6 bases; bases with no gene match: 8. CDR3 protein: CASSVLAGRDEQYF. In nucleotides, the CDR3 is TGTGCCAGCAGCGTCCTAGCGGGACGGGACGAGCAGTACTTC.

The table lists this clonotype with many counts. This chain links TRBV18 with TRBJ2-3; no clear D gene. The CDR3 consists of 12 residues. Germline lookup yields CDR1 KGHSH and CDR2 LQKENI. Trimming removed 8 bases at V and 0 bases at J, with 6 bases between. As DNA, the CDR3 is TGTGCCAGCAGCCCCAGCACAGATACGCAGTATTTT. Translation: CASSPSTDTQYF. Full variable domain (missing parts from reference TRBV18 and TRBJ2-3): NAGVMQNPRHLVRRRGQEARLRCSPMKGHSHVYWYRQLPEEGLKFMVYLQKENIIDESGMPKERFSAEFPKEGPSILRIQQVVRGDSAAYFCASSPSTDTQYFGPGTRLTVL.

This clonotype was recorded once. The rearrangement links TRBV27 to TRBJ2-5, with D possibly called TRBD1 or TRBD2 (5 bases each). The ends were cut back, 6 bases at V and 5 bases at J, with 22 bases in the middle. This CDR3 is built from 16 residues. Germline CDR1 is MNHEY and CDR2 is SMNVEV (reference sequence). The CDR3 nucleotides read TGTGCCAGCAGACCCGGGCGTTGGGGCGGCGGGGAGACCCAGTACTTC. It encodes CASRPGRWGGGETQYF.

This clonotype has only one observation. The chain uses TRBV28 and TRBJ2-3; D is uncertain. There are 15 residues in the CDR3. Trimming stripped 3 bases from V and 2 bases from J, with 12 bases between. Per the germline V gene, CDR1 is MDHEN and CDR2 is SYDVKM. CDR3 bases: TGTGCCAGCAGTTTGGCTTCCCCTAACACAGATACGCAGTATTTT. Amino acid sequence: CASSLASPNTDTQYF.

For the CDR3, the DNA is TGCAGTGCTAGCCTGGACGGCTACGAGCAGTACTTC. Translating gives CSASLDGYEQYF. The chain combines TRBV20-1 with TRBJ2-7; D is unclear. This CDR3 is 12 amino acids long. V shed 3 bases and J shed 3 bases, with 9 bases lying between them. Germline-derived CDR1 and CDR2 are DFQATT and SNEGSKA (reference sequence).